These 29 T cell receptor beta chains share one sample of origin, sequenced in a study of blood T cell repertoires in COVID-19. Clones were sequenced by immunoSEQ multiplex PCR, and TCRdb holds only the in-frame ones, with some missing. The sample yields around 77,000 clones, around 93% seen once. The sample comprised peripheral blood. These receptors were taken from a woman aged 55-70 years with active COVID-19.

Only one count was recorded for this clone. The chain couples TRBV24-1 to TRBJ2-1; TRBD1 aligns across 8 bases. Trimming at V came to 6 bases and at J to 5 bases, leaving 5 bases not matched to a gene. The germline CDR1 and CDR2 sequences are KGHDR and SFDVKD. This CDR3 region has 14 residues. This chain's CDR3 is CATSSRDRNNEQFF. The DNA for the CDR3 is TGTGCCACCAGTTCGCGGGACAGGAACAATGAGCAGTTCTTC.

This clone was seen only a few times. The chain recombines TRBV3-1 (or the pseudogene TRBV3-2) with TRBJ1-1, with D unresolved. CDR1 is LGHDT, CDR2 YNNKEL, per germline (reference sequence). The CDR3 totals 15 residues. V was clipped by 0 bases and J by 0 bases, with 8 bases between them. The CDR3 nucleotides read TGTGCCAGCAGCCAAGAAGCCCAAGTGAACACTGAAGCTTTCTTT. It codes for CASSQEAQVNTEAFF.

CDR3 nucleotides: TGTGCCAGTAGTATACTAGCGGGAGCTCTCTACGAGCAGTACTTC. Amino acids: CASSILAGALYEQYF. The rearrangement joins TRBV19 to TRBJ2-7; 10 nucleotides agree with TRBD2. The CDR3 contains 15 residues. V dropped 2 bases and J dropped 3; count of bases not matched to a gene: 4. CDR1 is LNHDA and CDR2 is SQIVND in the germline V gene (reference sequence).

This chain uses TRBV19 with TRBJ2-1, with D tentatively TRBD2 (5 bases). Germline CDR1 and CDR2: LNHDA and SQIVND (reference sequence). The V gene lost 6 bases and the J gene lost 1 base, with 7 bases spanning the gap. The CDR3 spans 13 residues. The CDR3 loop reads CASRRVSYNEQFF. As DNA, the CDR3 is TGTGCCAGTAGGCGGGTGTCCTACAATGAGCAGTTCTTC.

The chain couples TRBV27 to TRBJ2-3; perhaps TRBD2 as D (5 bases). CDR3 length: 17 residues. V dropped 0 bases and J dropped 1 base, with 14 bases sitting between them. The V gene's germline CDR1 is MNHEY and CDR2 SMNVEV (reference sequence). In nucleotides, the CDR3 is TGTGCCAGCAGTTTATCCGTGGGAGTCGATCGCACAGATACGCAGTATTTT. This encodes CASSLSVGVDRTDTQYF.

This clone was seen just once. V is TRBV5-6 and J is TRBJ2-1; 8 bases align to TRBD2. CDR3 length equals 19 residues. Losses at the gene ends were 1 base for V and 6 bases for J; bases not matched to a gene: 18. Germline CDR1 reads SGHDT; CDR2 reads YYEEEE. This CDR3 is CASSLISGTGAAHLNEQFF. For the CDR3, the DNA is TGTGCCAGCAGCTTGATTAGCGGGACCGGAGCAGCCCATCTCAATGAGCAGTTCTTC.

The genes are TRBV29-1 and TRBJ2-2; perhaps TRBD1 as D (6 bases). CDR1 is SQVTM, CDR2 ANQGSEA, per germline. V lost 7 bases to trimming and J lost 6 bases, with 12 bases between them. CDR3 length: 12 amino acids. CDR3 region: CSERTVSGELFF. The CDR3 DNA is TGCAGCGAGCGGACAGTGTCCGGGGAGCTGTTTTTT.

This chain connects TRBV7-2 to TRBJ2-2; the match to TRBD2 covers 8 bases. Germline V CDR1 and CDR2: SGHTA, FQGNSA. This CDR3 spans 15 amino acids. V shed 9 bases, J shed 7 bases, and the junction held 13 bases outside the gene matches. This CDR3 is CASSGTRSLGGELFF. CDR3 DNA sequence: TGTGCCAGTTCCGGGACTAGGTCGTTGGGCGGGGAGCTGTTTTTT.

CDR3 residues: CASSSRQGAWEQYF. CDR3 bases: TGTGCCAGCAGCTCCCGACAGGGGGCGTGGGAGCAGTACTTC. The gene calls are TRBV7-8 and TRBJ2-7; 10 bases are a match to TRBD1. V was clipped by 4 bases and J by 7 bases; unmatched bases: 7. The germline V gene has CDR1 SGHVS and CDR2 FQNEAQ. The CDR3 has 14 amino acids.

The genes are TRBV10-1 and TRBJ2-7, with 8 bases that match TRBD2. The CDR3 sequence is 14 residues long. The V gene end was trimmed by 10 bases and the J gene end by 6 bases; junction bases not matched to a gene: 14. CDR1 is WNHNN and CDR2 is SYGVQD in the germline V gene (reference sequence). The CDR3 region has the DNA TGCGCCACCCGACTACCTCCTAGCGGGTTCGAGCAGTACTTC. As protein: CATRLPPSGFEQYF.

The V gene is TRBV6-5, the J gene TRBJ2-3; D perhaps matches TRBD2 (5 bases). Trimming shortened V by 6 bases and J by 4 bases, and 14 bases separated the two germline ends. This CDR3 is built from 14 residues. Germline V gene data show CDR1 as MNHEY and CDR2 as SVGAGI. The CDR3 protein is CASRNLLASDTQYF. The CDR3, as DNA: TGTGCCAGCAGGAACCTTCTAGCTTCAGATACGCAGTATTTT.

The chain links TRBV3-1 (or the pseudogene TRBV3-2) to TRBJ1-6; TRBD1 matches 8 bases. V gave up 3 bases and J gave up 8 bases; unmatched junction bases: 0. The CDR3 runs to 13 residues. Germline CDR1 LGHDT, CDR2 YNNKEL (reference sequence). In DNA form, the CDR3 reads TGTGCCAGCAGCCACAGGGGGCATTCACCCCTCCACTTT. This translates into CASSHRGHSPLHF.

This chain joins TRBV19 and TRBJ2-1; D perhaps matches TRBD2 (6 bases). Germline-derived CDR1 and CDR2 are LNHDA and SQIVND (reference sequence). The CDR3 totals 15 residues. The V end lost 3 bases, the J end lost 4 bases, and 13 bases lay between the germline ends. Here the CDR3 reads CASSIRPGVYNEQFF. The CDR3 DNA is TGTGCCAGTAGTATTAGGCCGGGAGTTTACAATGAGCAGTTCTTC.

The chain couples TRBV7-8 to TRBJ1-1; D gene unclear. In germline, CDR1 is SGHVS, CDR2 FQNEAQ. V was cut by 0 bases and J by 1 base, with 6 bases left in between. The CDR3 sequence is 14 residues long. CDR3: CASSLAAKNTEAFF. The DNA for the CDR3 is TGTGCCAGCAGCTTAGCAGCCAAGAACACTGAAGCTTTCTTT.

This clone showed up just once. The J gene is TRBJ2-7, the V gene TRBV15, with 9 bases matching TRBD2. Germline V gene sequence: CDR1 LNHNV, CDR2 YYDKDF (reference sequence). The CDR3 has 14 residues. V gave up 0 bases and J gave up 3 bases; unmatched junction bases: 0. The CDR3 DNA sequence: TGTGCCACCAGCAGAGATAGCGGGAGCTACGAGCAGTACTTC. Its protein is CATSRDSGSYEQYF.

The chain has TRBV19 and TRBJ2-1; 7 nucleotides line up with TRBD1. The CDR3 sequence is 13 residues long. In germline, CDR1 is LNHDA, CDR2 SQIVND (reference sequence). Germline trimming cut 3 bases from V and 7 bases from J; bases unmatched to any gene: 3. CDR3: CASSITGENEQFF. As DNA, the CDR3 is TGTGCCAGTAGTATCACAGGGGAGAATGAGCAGTTCTTC.

The V and J genes are TRBV10-1 and TRBJ1-1, with D uncertain. This CDR3 contains 13 residues. The germline gives CDR1 WNHNN, CDR2 SYGVQD (reference sequence). V lost 2 bases and J lost 0, with 4 bases in between. Here the CDR3 reads CASSEQLNTEAFF. In DNA, the CDR3 is TGCGCCAGCAGTGAGCAGTTGAACACTGAAGCTTTCTTT.

This chain's CDR3 is CASSLDGQGGYGYTF. CDR3 in DNA: TGTGCCAGCAGCTTAGATGGTCAGGGAGGCTATGGCTACACCTTC. The chain links TRBV7-9 to TRBJ1-2; TRBD1 is a possible D gene (5 bases). CDR1 is SEHNR and CDR2 is FQNEAQ in the germline V gene (reference sequence). Trimming took off 1 base at V and 4 bases at J, with 13 bases between the two ends. The CDR3 has 15 amino acids.

The chain employs TRBV12-5 and TRBJ2-5; the D gene is possibly TRBD2 (6 bases). Germline V lookup: CDR1 LGHNT, CDR2 FRNRAP. Trimming stripped 6 bases from V and 2 bases from J, with 10 bases between. This CDR3 has 13 residues. CDR3 DNA sequence: TGTGCTAGTGGCTGTGGGGGGCAAGAGACCCAGTACTTC. Encoded protein: CASGCGGQETQYF.

The gene calls are TRBV9 and TRBJ2-2; 10 nucleotides match TRBD2. The CDR3 is made up of 15 amino acids. Trimming cost V 4 bases and J 8 bases; bases outside gene matches: 8. Germline CDR1 and CDR2: SGDLS and YYNGEE. CDR3 loop: CASSSSGGLLGELFF. CDR3 nucleotides: TGTGCCAGCAGCTCTAGCGGGGGACTATTGGGGGAGCTGTTTTTT.

The chain has TRBV21-1 and TRBJ2-7; the D call of TRBD2 is as the table states it, not checked on the DNA. TRBV21-1 is reported as a pseudogene. There are 16 residues in the CDR3. CDR3: CASSKDVQRSSYEQYF. In DNA, the CDR3 is TGTGCCAGCAGCAAAGACGTGCAGAGGAGCTCCTACGAGCAGTACTTC.

The chain links TRBV5-1 to TRBJ1-1; D remains ambiguous. The ends were cut back, 4 bases at V and 6 bases at J, with 13 bases in the middle. The CDR3 is made up of 13 amino acids. Per germline, CDR1 SGHRS and CDR2 YFSETQ. CDR3 in DNA: TGCGCCAGCAGCGACCAAATGGGCGCTGAAGCTTTCTTT. Protein product: CASSDQMGAEAFF.

This clone was found once. The DNA for the CDR3 is TGTGCCAGCAGTGGAGCCGGGACAGGGGCCTACGAGCAGTACTTC. This gives the protein CASSGAGTGAYEQYF. The V and J genes are TRBV25-1 and TRBJ2-7; 10 nucleotides agree with TRBD1. CDR1 and CDR2 (germline): MGHDK, SYGVNS. This CDR3 comprises 15 residues. Unmatched junction bases numbered 5, after V lost 4 bases and J lost 2 bases.

The genes are TRBV2 and TRBJ2-1; D not resolved. Trimming pared 2 bases from V and 0 bases from J, leaving 5 bases between. CDR3 size: 14 residues. Per germline, CDR1 SNHLY and CDR2 FYNNEI. CDR3 amino acids: CASSEQASYNEQFF. The CDR3 DNA is TGTGCCAGCAGTGAACAGGCCTCCTACAATGAGCAGTTCTTC.

This clone has more than one count but fewer than ten. The chain carries TRBV6-6 and TRBJ2-3; 7 bases are shared with TRBD2. Germline V CDR1 and CDR2: MNHNY, SVGAGI (reference sequence). This CDR3 is 15 amino acids long. V was pared by 6 bases and J by 4 bases, with 10 bases of the junction left unmatched. The CDR3 here is CASRGGRTIADTQYF. The CDR3 DNA reads TGTGCCAGCAGGGGAGGGCGGACTATAGCAGATACGCAGTATTTT.

The rearrangement joins TRBV6-6 to TRBJ2-1; 8 bases match TRBD2. The germline CDR1 and CDR2 sequences are MNHNY and SVGAGI (reference sequence). V trimming: 4 bases; J trimming: 7 bases; junction bases outside the gene matches: 12. The CDR3 is made up of 16 amino acids. For the CDR3, the DNA is TGTGCCAGCAGTTCTGGACTAAGCGGGAGACTAAATGAGCAGTTCTTC. This translates into CASSSGLSGRLNEQFF.

The chain recombines TRBV28 with TRBJ1-5; D might be TRBD1 (6 bases). Germline values: CDR1 MDHEN, CDR2 SYDVKM. This CDR3 contains 15 residues. Trimming shortened V by 2 bases and J by 2 bases, and 10 bases separated the two germline ends. CDR3 protein: CASSLGGIGNQPQHF. The DNA of the CDR3 is TGTGCCAGCAGTTTAGGGGGCATCGGCAATCAGCCCCAGCATTTT. Looking up the rest from reference TRBV28 and TRBJ1-5 gives the full variable domain: DVKVTQSSRYLVKRTGEKVFLECVQDMDHENMFWYRQDPGLGLRLIYFSYDVKMKEKGDIPEGYSVSREKKERFSLILESASTNQTSMYLCASSLGGIGNQPQHFGDGTRLSIL.

V gene TRBV7-9 combines with J gene TRBJ1-4; 10 bases are a match to TRBD1. The CDR3 loop spans 15 amino acids. Germline V lookup: CDR1 SEHNR, CDR2 FQNEAQ (reference sequence). The V segment lost 1 base and the J segment 6 bases; nucleotides outside the gene matches: 2. DNA of the CDR3: TGTGCCAGCAGCTTAGGGGACAGGGGTTATGAAAAACTGTTTTTT. It yields the protein CASSLGDRGYEKLFF.

This chain links TRBV4-1 with TRBJ2-2, with 14 bases matching TRBD2. The germline gives CDR1 MGHRA, CDR2 YSYEKL. There are 17 residues in the CDR3. The ends lost 4 bases at V and 10 bases at J; junction bases unmatched: 11. CDR3 region: CASSRGLAGVVREELFF. The CDR3, as DNA: TGCGCCAGCAGCCGGGGACTAGCGGGAGTGGTCCGGGAGGAGCTGTTTTTT.